A selection of T cell receptor beta chains follows, all from one sample in a study of blood T cell repertoires in COVID-19. Libraries were prepared by immunoSEQ multiplex PCR; TCRdb keeps only in-frame clonotypes and omits some of them. Here the sample spans some 200,000 clones, 88% being singletons. Sequencing was done on a sample of peripheral blood. These receptor sequences come from a man in his forties with active or convalescent COVID-19. CDR3s include the opening cysteine and the closing phenylalanine or tryptophan. Each record gives: CDR3 DNA, CDR3 protein, J gene, clone size, V gene, D gene. A D gene is named only where the DNA matches it firmly. For some rows the clone size is stated as once, few or many, or as a class when expanded; others skip it.

CDR3 DNA: TGTGCCAGCAGCTTAGTTCTACTAGCGGGGAACAATGAGCAGTTCTTC
CDR3 protein: CASSLVLLAGNNEQFF
J gene: TRBJ2-1
clone size: -
V gene: TRBV13
D gene: TRBD2

CDR3 DNA: TGTGCCAGCAGCCGTGGGGGAGGTAACGTCGCCTACGAGCAGTACTTC
CDR3 protein: CASSRGGGNVAYEQYF
J gene: TRBJ2-7
clone size: -
V gene: TRBV9
D gene: -

CDR3 DNA: TGTGCCAGCAGCTTAGAAGGCGGCCTCCCTTCACCCCTCCACTTT
CDR3 protein: CASSLEGGLPSPLHF
J gene: TRBJ1-6
clone size: -
V gene: TRBV11-3
D gene: -

CDR3 DNA: TGTGCCAGCAGCGTAGGGGGTAGCGGCTACGAGCAGTACTTC
CDR3 protein: CASSVGGSGYEQYF
J gene: TRBJ2-7
clone size: -
V gene: TRBV9
D gene: -

CDR3 DNA: TGTGCCAGCAGTGTCTCCGGGACAGGGAATCAGCCCCAGCATTTT
CDR3 protein: CASSVSGTGNQPQHF
J gene: TRBJ1-5
clone size: -
V gene: TRBV2
D gene: TRBD1

CDR3 DNA: TGTGCCAGCAGGATGACAGGGGGCGCGACCAATGAGCAGTTCTTC
CDR3 protein: CASRMTGGATNEQFF
J gene: TRBJ2-1
clone size: -
V gene: TRBV11-3
D gene: TRBD1

CDR3 DNA: TGTGCCAGCAGCTCGGGGAGACGAATGACTAGCTCCTATAATTCACCCCTCCACTTT
CDR3 protein: CASSSGRRMTSSYNSPLHF
J gene: TRBJ1-6
clone size: -
V gene: TRBV7-2
D gene: -

CDR3 DNA: TGTGCCAGCCCAGACAGGGCGGTTAAGGCCAAAAACATTCAGTACTTC
CDR3 protein: CASPDRAVKAKNIQYF
J gene: TRBJ2-4
clone size: -
V gene: TRBV6-4
D gene: TRBD1

CDR3 DNA: TGTGCCAGTAGTCAAGCGGGCAGCTCCTACAATGAGCAGTTCTTC
CDR3 protein: CASSQAGSSYNEQFF
J gene: TRBJ2-1
clone size: once
V gene: TRBV19
D gene: -

CDR3 DNA: TGTGCCAGCAAAATACAGGGGTGGACTGAAGCTTTCTTT
CDR3 protein: CASKIQGWTEAFF
J gene: TRBJ1-1
clone size: few
V gene: TRBV27
D gene: TRBD1

CDR3 DNA: TGTGCCAGCAGGAAACAGGGGATTTACAATGAGCAGTTCTTC
CDR3 protein: CASRKQGIYNEQFF
J gene: TRBJ2-1
clone size: -
V gene: TRBV28
D gene: TRBD1

CDR3 DNA: TGTGCCAGCAGCTTAGGGGGTGAGCAGTTCTTC
CDR3 protein: CASSLGGEQFF
J gene: TRBJ2-1
clone size: -
V gene: TRBV5-6
D gene: -

CDR3 DNA: -
CDR3 protein: CASRFGQGASGNTIYF
J gene: TRBJ1-3
clone size: -
V gene: TRBV12-2
D gene: -

CDR3 DNA: TGTGCCAGCAGTTACACGGGTGAAGCTTTCTTT
CDR3 protein: CASSYTGEAFF
J gene: TRBJ1-1
clone size: -
V gene: TRBV6-5
D gene: -

CDR3 DNA: TGTGCCAGCAGCAGCCAGCGGGGGGTGGTCTACAATGAGCAGTTCTTC
CDR3 protein: CASSSQRGVVYNEQFF
J gene: TRBJ2-1
clone size: -
V gene: TRBV27
D gene: TRBD2

CDR3 DNA: TGTGCCAGTAGTTTAACAGGGGGCGGTGGGACCCAGTACTTC
CDR3 protein: CASSLTGGGGTQYF
J gene: TRBJ2-5
clone size: -
V gene: TRBV19
D gene: TRBD1

CDR3 DNA: TGTGCCAGCAGTGCGGGACAGCTATCTGGAAACACCATATATTTT
CDR3 protein: CASSAGQLSGNTIYF
J gene: TRBJ1-3
clone size: -
V gene: TRBV25-1
D gene: TRBD1

CDR3 DNA: TGTGCCAGTAGTGTTCAACAGGGTTATAATTCACCCCTCCACTTT
CDR3 protein: CASSVQQGYNSPLHF
J gene: TRBJ1-6
clone size: -
V gene: TRBV19
D gene: -

CDR3 DNA: TGTGCCAGCAGCCCCCGGGCTAGCGGGAGTGACGAGCAGTACTTC
CDR3 protein: CASSPRASGSDEQYF
J gene: TRBJ2-7
clone size: once
V gene: TRBV28
D gene: TRBD2

CDR3 DNA: TGTGCCAGCAGCCCAACGGGACTAACTAGCGGGAGGGACCTGACGGTAACAGATACGCAGTATTTT
CDR3 protein: CASSPTGLTSGRDLTVTDTQYF
J gene: TRBJ2-3
clone size: -
V gene: TRBV28
D gene: TRBD2

CDR3 DNA: TGTGCCAGCAGCGCTCTGACAGGGGGCACAACTAATGAAAAACTGTTTTTT
CDR3 protein: CASSALTGGTTNEKLFF
J gene: TRBJ1-4
clone size: -
V gene: TRBV9
D gene: TRBD1

CDR3 DNA: TGCGCCAGCGAACCGGGACAGGGAGCAGGAGGCTACACCTTC
CDR3 protein: CASEPGQGAGGYTF
J gene: TRBJ1-2
clone size: -
V gene: TRBV5-1
D gene: TRBD1

CDR3 DNA: TGTGCCAGCAGTTACTCCGGACAGGGTAAATACGAGCAGTACTTC
CDR3 protein: CASSYSGQGKYEQYF
J gene: TRBJ2-7
clone size: -
V gene: TRBV6-2/TRBV6-3
D gene: TRBD1

CDR3 DNA: TGTGCCAGCTCACCTCGGGACTCAGGGACTAATGAAAAACTGTTTTTT
CDR3 protein: CASSPRDSGTNEKLFF
J gene: TRBJ1-4
clone size: -
V gene: TRBV18
D gene: -

CDR3 DNA: TGCGCCAGCAGCCGGGACAGGGCAGATACGCAGTATTTT
CDR3 protein: CASSRDRADTQYF
J gene: TRBJ2-3
clone size: -
V gene: TRBV4-3
D gene: TRBD1

CDR3 DNA: TGTGCCAGCAGTTACTCGCCCTTCAGGGGGCGAGATCAGCCCCAGCATTTT
CDR3 protein: CASSYSPFRGRDQPQHF
J gene: TRBJ1-5
clone size: -
V gene: TRBV6-2/TRBV6-3
D gene: TRBD1

CDR3 DNA: TGTGCCAGCAGCCAGAACACCGGGGAGCTGTTTTTT
CDR3 protein: CASSQNTGELFF
J gene: TRBJ2-2
clone size: -
V gene: TRBV11-3
D gene: -

CDR3 DNA: TGTGCCAGCAGCTTGTGGTCTAGCGGGGGGCAAAGCTCCTACAATGAGCAGTTCTTC
CDR3 protein: CASSLWSSGGQSSYNEQFF
J gene: TRBJ2-1
clone size: -
V gene: TRBV5-8
D gene: TRBD2

CDR3 DNA: TGTGCCAGCAGCCCCCGGGACAGGGGGCGCCTGTACGAGCAGTACTTC
CDR3 protein: CASSPRDRGRLYEQYF
J gene: TRBJ2-7
clone size: -
V gene: TRBV21-1
D gene: -

CDR3 DNA: TGTGCCAGCAGTTACGGGTTCTACGAGCAGTACTTC
CDR3 protein: CASSYGFYEQYF
J gene: TRBJ2-7
clone size: -
V gene: TRBV12-3/TRBV12-4
D gene: -

CDR3 DNA: TGTGCCAGCACCTACCGACAGGGTAAGAATCAGCCCCAGCATTTT
CDR3 protein: CASTYRQGKNQPQHF
J gene: TRBJ1-5
clone size: -
V gene: TRBV2
D gene: TRBD1